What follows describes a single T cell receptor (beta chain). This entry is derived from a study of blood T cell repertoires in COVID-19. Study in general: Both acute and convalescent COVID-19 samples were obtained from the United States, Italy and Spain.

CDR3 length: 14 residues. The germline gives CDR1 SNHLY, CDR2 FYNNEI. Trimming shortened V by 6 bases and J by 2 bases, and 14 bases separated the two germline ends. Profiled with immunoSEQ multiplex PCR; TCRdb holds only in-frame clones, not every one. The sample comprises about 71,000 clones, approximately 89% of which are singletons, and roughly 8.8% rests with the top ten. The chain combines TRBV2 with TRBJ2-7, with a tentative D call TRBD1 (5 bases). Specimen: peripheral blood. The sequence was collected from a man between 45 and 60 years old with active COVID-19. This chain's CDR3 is CASSLQQATYEQYF. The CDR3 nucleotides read TGTGCCAGCAGCTTGCAACAGGCGACCTACGAGCAGTACTTC. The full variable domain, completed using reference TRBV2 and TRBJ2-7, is EPEVTQTPSHQVTQMGQEVILRCVPISNHLYFYWYRQILGQKVEFLVSFYNNEISEKSEIFDDQFSVERPDGSNFTLKIRSTKLEDSAMYFCASSLQQATYEQYFGPGTRLTVT.